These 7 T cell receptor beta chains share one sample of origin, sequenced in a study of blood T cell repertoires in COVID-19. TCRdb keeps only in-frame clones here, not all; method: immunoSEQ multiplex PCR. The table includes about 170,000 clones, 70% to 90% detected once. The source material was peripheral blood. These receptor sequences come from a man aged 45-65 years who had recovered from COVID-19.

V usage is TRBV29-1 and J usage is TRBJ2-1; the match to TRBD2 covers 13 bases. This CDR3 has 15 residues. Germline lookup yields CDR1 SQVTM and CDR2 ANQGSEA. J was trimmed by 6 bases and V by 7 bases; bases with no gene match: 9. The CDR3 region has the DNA TGCAGCGCCCCCAAGGGACTAGCGGGGACCAATGAGCAGTTCTTC. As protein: CSAPKGLAGTNEQFF.

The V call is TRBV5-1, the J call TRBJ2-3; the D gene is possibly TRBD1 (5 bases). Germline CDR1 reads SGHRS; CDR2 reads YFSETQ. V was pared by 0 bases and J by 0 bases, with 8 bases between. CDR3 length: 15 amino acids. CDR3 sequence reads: CASSLGQISTDTQYF. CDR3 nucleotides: TGCGCCAGCAGCTTGGGACAGATTAGCACAGATACGCAGTATTTT.

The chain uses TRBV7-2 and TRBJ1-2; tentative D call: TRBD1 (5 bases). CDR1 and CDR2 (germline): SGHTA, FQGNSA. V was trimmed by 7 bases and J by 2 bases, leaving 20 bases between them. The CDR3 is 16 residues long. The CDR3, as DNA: TGTGCCAGCAAGCTTAGGGGAGCGGGGGGAAACTATGGCTACACCTTC. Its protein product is CASKLRGAGGNYGYTF.

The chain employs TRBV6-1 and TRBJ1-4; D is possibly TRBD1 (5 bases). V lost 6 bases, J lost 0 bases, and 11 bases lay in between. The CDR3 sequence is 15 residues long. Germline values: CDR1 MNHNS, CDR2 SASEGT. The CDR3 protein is CASRDTVATNEKLFF. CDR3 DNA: TGTGCCAGCAGGGACACAGTCGCAACTAATGAAAAACTGTTTTTT.

In DNA, the CDR3 is TGCGCCAGCAGCGCGGTTAGGCTCAATGAAAAACTGTTTTTT. This sequence encodes CASSAVRLNEKLFF. V and J are TRBV4-1 and TRBJ1-4; D is uncertain. The germline gives CDR1 MGHRA, CDR2 YSYEKL. This CDR3 contains 14 residues. Trimming shortened V by 5 bases and J by 5 bases, and 12 bases separated the two germline ends.

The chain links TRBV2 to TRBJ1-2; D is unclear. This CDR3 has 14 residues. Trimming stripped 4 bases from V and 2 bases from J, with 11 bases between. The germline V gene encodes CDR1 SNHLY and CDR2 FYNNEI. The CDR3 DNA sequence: TGTGCCAGCAGTGTACGGGGAGGAAACTATGGCTACACCTTC. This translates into CASSVRGGNYGYTF.

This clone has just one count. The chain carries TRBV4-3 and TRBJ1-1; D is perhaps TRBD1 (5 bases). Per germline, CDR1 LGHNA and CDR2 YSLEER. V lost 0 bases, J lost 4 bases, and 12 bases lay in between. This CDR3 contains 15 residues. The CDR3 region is CASSQDLMGLTEAFF. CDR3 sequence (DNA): TGCGCCAGCAGCCAAGATCTCATGGGACTCACTGAAGCTTTCTTT.